This T cell receptor beta chain was recovered during a study of T cells in Graves' hyperthyroidism and ophthalmopathy. General study results and limits: Among clonotypes expanded in thyroid above 0.001, most were also found in blood.

PBMCs came from 7.5 to 10 ml fresh peripheral blood. Amplified TCR beta CDR3 regions came from RNA transcripts. The HTBI primer set served for first-round RT-PCR of the TCR CDR3. TCRdb used MiXCR to reprocess the multiplex PCR reads, holding one entry per CDR3 protein. The sample includes 500,000 to 600,000 distinct CDR3 sequences, less than 20% of them seen just once. For this clonotype: Its antigen is currently unknown.

There are 16 residues in the CDR3. Per germline, CDR1 SGHTA and CDR2 FQGTGA. V gave up 5 bases and J gave up 8 bases, with 22 bases separating them. This chain joins TRBV7-3 and TRBJ2-1; D may be TRBD2 (7 bases). Sequencing used blood. The TCR originated in a man between 40 and 49 years old with Graves' ophthalmopathy. The CDR3 nucleotides are TGTGCCAGCAGCGTACAAGGGGGGGCTTTTCGAGATGAGCAGTTCTTC. Protein sequence: CASSVQGGAFRDEQFF.